The 28 T cell receptor beta chains in this list originate from one sample, sequenced in a study of blood T cell repertoires in COVID-19. Using immunoSEQ multiplex PCR, the repertoire was profiled, and TCRdb retains in-frame clones only, with some absent. The table has around 200,000 clones, approximately 86% seen once. Source material: peripheral blood. These receptors were taken from a man younger than 45 with acute or convalescent COVID-19.

This clone was counted ten times or more. The J gene is TRBJ2-7, the V gene TRBV28, with TRBD1 identical over 8 bases. The V and J ends lost 6 bases and 4 bases, in that order; junction bases with no gene match: 8. Germline V gene sequence: CDR1 MDHEN, CDR2 SYDVKM. This CDR3 spans 14 amino acids. The CDR3: CASSRTGGLYEQYF. The CDR3 coding sequence is TGTGCCAGCAGCCGTACAGGGGGTCTATACGAGCAGTACTTC.

This sequence joins TRBV7-9 and TRBJ1-4; no definite D call. V was shortened by 2 bases and J by 4 bases, with 11 bases between the two germline ends. Germline CDR1 is SEHNR and CDR2 is FQNEAQ (reference sequence). The CDR3 has 15 amino acids. The CDR3 reads CASSLMNGGNEKLFF. As DNA, the CDR3 is TGTGCCAGCAGCTTAATGAATGGCGGTAATGAAAAACTGTTTTTT.

This CDR3 reads CASGQTGVGGEQFF. CDR3 bases: TGTGCCAGCGGTCAGACAGGGGTCGGGGGTGAGCAGTTCTTC. The chain combines TRBV6-6 with TRBJ2-1, with TRBD1 matching 8 bases. Germline assignment: CDR1 MNHNY and CDR2 SVGAGI (reference sequence). The CDR3 runs 14 residues. After removal of 8 bases from V and 9 bases from J, the junction contained 12 bases not matched to a gene.

This chain connects TRBV19 to TRBJ2-1; 10 bases align to TRBD2. Losses at the gene ends were 3 bases for V and 1 base for J; bases not matched to a gene: 9. The CDR3 runs 18 residues. CDR1 LNHDA and CDR2 SQIVND come from the germline V gene (reference sequence). CDR3 residues: CASSIGVIAGGSYNEQFF. DNA of the CDR3: TGTGCCAGTAGTATTGGGGTAATAGCGGGAGGATCCTACAATGAGCAGTTCTTC.

The V gene is TRBV28, the J gene TRBJ2-1, with 9 bases identical to TRBD2. The trim removed 3 bases at V and 10 bases at J, leaving 19 bases unmatched. This CDR3 has 18 amino acids. Germline CDR1 and CDR2: MDHEN and SYDVKM. CDR3 protein: CASSFISRLTSGSREQFF. The CDR3 DNA follows: TGTGCCAGCAGTTTCATATCCCGTCTAACTAGCGGGTCTCGGGAGCAGTTCTTC.

This chain uses TRBV5-1 with TRBJ2-1; 9 bases align to TRBD1. The CDR3 length is 15 residues. The germline V gene encodes CDR1 SGHRS and CDR2 YFSETQ. The J segment lost 3 bases and the V segment lost 4 bases, leaving 5 bases of the junction unmatched. As DNA, the CDR3 is TGCGCCAGCAGCCTACAGGGGGCGTTCTACAATGAGCAGTTCTTC. Its protein product is CASSLQGAFYNEQFF.

The chain links TRBV12-3 or TRBV12-4 to TRBJ1-1; D is perhaps TRBD1 (5 bases). V was trimmed by 4 bases and J by 4 bases, leaving 10 bases between them. The CDR3 has 13 residues. CDR3 coding DNA: TGTGCCAGCAGTTCGTGGGGGGGCACTGAAGCTTTCTTT. Translation gives CASSSWGGTEAFF.

Here the CDR3 DNA reads TGTGCCACCTCCTCTCAGGGGGCTTCACCCCTCCACTTT. It encodes CATSSQGASPLHF. V and J are TRBV19 and TRBJ1-6; 8 bases are shared with TRBD1. The CDR3 runs to 13 residues. Germline CDR1 LNHDA, CDR2 SQIVND (reference sequence). V shed 10 bases and J 9 bases; nucleotides not matched to a gene: 8. Together with reference TRBV19 and TRBJ1-6, the CDR3 gives the full variable domain: DGGITQSPKYLFRKEGQNVTLSCEQNLNHDAMYWYRQDPGQGLRLIYYSQIVNDFQKGDIAEGYSVSREKKESFPLTVTSAQKNPTAFYLCATSSQGASPLHFGNGTRLTVT.

The chain links TRBV7-2 to TRBJ2-3; 12 bases agree with TRBD1. Germline CDR1 reads SGHTA; CDR2 reads FQGNSA. CDR3 length equals 15 residues. J lost 4 bases, V lost 3 bases, and 2 bases had no gene match. CDR3 loop: CASSFGTGGPDTQYF. CDR3 bases: TGTGCCAGCAGCTTTGGGACAGGGGGCCCAGATACGCAGTATTTT.

The DNA of the CDR3 is TGCACCAGCAGCCAAGAACAGTACGGACTAGCGGGAGGGGACACAGATACGCAGTATTTT. Its protein product is CTSSQEQYGLAGGDTDTQYF. The chain has TRBV1 and TRBJ2-3; no DNA check was done on the table's D call, TRBD2. TRBV1 corresponds to a pseudogene. The CDR3 has 20 residues.

The chain couples TRBV28 to TRBJ2-5; tentatively, D is TRBD1 (5 bases). This CDR3 region has 13 residues. Germline assignment: CDR1 MDHEN and CDR2 SYDVKM. V shed 7 bases and J shed 7 bases, with 16 bases lying between them. The CDR3 loop is CASNPDSLGTQYF. The CDR3 bases are TGTGCCAGCAACCCTGACAGCTTGGGGACCCAGTACTTC.

This chain joins TRBV21-1 and TRBJ1-3. TRBV21-1 is reported as a pseudogene. There are 15 residues in the CDR3. CDR3 loop: CASSKTISNRSTIYF. CDR3 bases: TGTGCCAGCAGCAAAACTATCTCGAATCGGAGCACCATATATTTT.

The V gene is TRBV30, the J gene TRBJ1-3; D perhaps matches TRBD1 (6 bases). The germline V gene has CDR1 GTSNPN and CDR2 SVGIG (reference sequence). The CDR3 totals 15 residues. Trimming stripped 0 bases from V and 4 bases from J, with 13 bases between. The CDR3 loop reads CAWSVMGARGNTIYF. The DNA of the CDR3 is TGTGCCTGGAGTGTGATGGGGGCGCGGGGAAACACCATATATTTT.

This clone occurred a few times. The CDR3 DNA follows: TGTGCCAGCGGTTCGATAACCGGGACAGGGGGAGAAAAACTGTTTTTT. It translates to CASGSITGTGGEKLFF. This chain links TRBV5-5 with TRBJ1-4, with 11 bases aligning to TRBD1. CDR3 size: 16 residues. Germline trimming cut 7 bases from V and 8 bases from J; bases unmatched to any gene: 13. Per germline, CDR1 SGHKS and CDR2 YYEKEE (reference sequence).

The chain employs TRBV19 and TRBJ2-1; tentative D call: TRBD2 (5 bases). V dropped 5 bases and J dropped 2 bases, with 13 bases sitting between them. This CDR3 contains 15 residues. CDR1 is LNHDA and CDR2 is SQIVND in the germline V gene (reference sequence). CDR3 DNA: TGTGCCAGTAGTGCGAACCGGGATCCCTACAATGAGCAGTTCTTC. It is translated as CASSANRDPYNEQFF.

This clone showed up just once. This sequence joins TRBV6-1 and TRBJ2-7; 9 bases fit TRBD2. The CDR3 has 18 amino acids. Trimming removed 2 bases from V and 4 bases from J; junction bases left unmatched: 15. Germline CDR1 reads MNHNS; CDR2 reads SASEGT. As DNA, the CDR3 is TGTGCCAGCAGTGAAAGTCGGCTGGCTAGCGGGATGGGGTACGAGCAGTACTTC. Translating gives CASSESRLASGMGYEQYF.

V and J are TRBV5-4 and TRBJ1-4; TRBD1 agrees at 10 bases. The CDR3 has 17 amino acids. The germline V gene has CDR1 SGHNT and CDR2 YYREEE (reference sequence). With 3 bases clipped from V and 1 base from J, the junction kept 6 bases outside the gene matches. The CDR3 DNA sequence: TGTGCCAGCAGCTACCGACAGGGGGCGCGAACTAATGAAAAACTGTTTTTT. Amino acids: CASSYRQGARTNEKLFF.

The chain joins TRBV18 to TRBJ1-1; no reliable D call. The length of the CDR3 is 16 residues. CDR1 KGHSH and CDR2 LQKENI come from the germline V gene. V dropped 0 bases and J dropped 1 base, with 12 bases sitting between them. The CDR3 DNA reads TGTGCCAGCTCACCACCCTCGACCTCGGGGAACACTGAAGCTTTCTTT. Residues: CASSPPSTSGNTEAFF.

The genes are TRBV9 and TRBJ1-1; D unresolved. Germline loops: CDR1 SGDLS, CDR2 YYNGEE. Trimming pared 0 bases from V and 1 base from J, leaving 13 bases between. The length of the CDR3 is 16 residues. In nucleotides, the CDR3 is TGTGCCAGCAGCGTAGTCGGGTCCGCACGGAACACTGAAGCTTTCTTT. Translating gives CASSVVGSARNTEAFF.

The chain links TRBV19 to TRBJ1-3; D not certain. Deletions cut 5 bases from V and 0 bases from J, with 11 bases between. The germline V gene has CDR1 LNHDA and CDR2 SQIVND (reference sequence). The CDR3 has 15 residues. Written as DNA, the CDR3 is TGTGCCAGTAGTCCCTTTTCGGGCTCTGGAAACACCATATATTTT. Translated: CASSPFSGSGNTIYF.

The chain has TRBV5-6 and TRBJ2-7, with D perhaps TRBD2 (6 bases). With 3 bases removed from V and 9 bases from J, the gap between germline ends came to 19 bases. The CDR3 covers 14 residues. Germline V lookup: CDR1 SGHDT, CDR2 YYEEEE. CDR3 DNA: TGTGCCAGCAGCTGGGGAACGGGAGCCATCCGGCAGTACTTC. Translating it yields CASSWGTGAIRQYF.

The gene calls are TRBV4-2 and TRBJ2-7; maybe TRBD2 (6 bases). V shed 4 bases and J shed 2 bases, with 12 bases lying between them. The CDR3 runs to 14 residues. Germline CDR1 and CDR2: LGHNA and YNFKEQ. CDR3 protein: CASSLATRAYEQYF. The CDR3 nucleotides are TGTGCCAGCAGCCTTGCGACTAGGGCCTACGAGCAGTACTTC.

The chain has TRBV24-1 and TRBJ2-7, with 11 bases matching TRBD2. The CDR3 spans 15 residues. Germline lookup yields CDR1 KGHDR and CDR2 SFDVKD. J gave up 4 bases and V 3 bases, and 4 bases lay outside the gene matches. CDR3 DNA sequence: TGTGCCACCAGTGATATACTAGCGGGAGTTTACGAGCAGTACTTC. Translated, it gives CATSDILAGVYEQYF.

The chain links TRBV9 to TRBJ1-1; no clear D. CDR1 is SGDLS and CDR2 is YYNGEE in the germline V gene. This CDR3 comprises 12 residues. Trimming removed 8 bases from V and 5 bases from J, with 13 bases in between. CDR3 sequence (DNA): TGTGCCAGACCCAGTAGGAGTACTGAAGCTTTCTTT. Amino acid sequence: CARPSRSTEAFF. Looking up the rest from reference TRBV9 and TRBJ1-1 gives the full variable domain: DSGVTQTPKHLITATGQRVTLRCSPRSGDLSVYWYQQSLDQGLQFLIQYYNGEERAKGNILERFSAQQFPDLHSELNLSSLELGDSALYFCARPSRSTEAFFGQGTRLTVV.

The chain recombines TRBV5-1 with TRBJ2-5; no clear D gene. Germline V lookup: CDR1 SGHRS, CDR2 YFSETQ. The CDR3 covers 13 residues. V lost 1 base, J lost 7 bases, and 11 bases lay in between. CDR3 region: CASSLRGSGTQYF. DNA for the CDR3: TGCGCCAGCAGCTTGAGAGGATCGGGGACCCAGTACTTC.

The chain uses TRBV11-2 and TRBJ1-6; the D is unclear. CDR3 length: 16 amino acids. Trimming stripped 7 bases from V and 5 bases from J, with 18 bases between. Per the germline V gene, CDR1 is SGHAT and CDR2 is FQNNGV. As DNA, the CDR3 is TGTGCCAGCACCCTTTCGAGTGGGCTTCATAATTCACCCCTCCACTTT. Its protein is CASTLSSGLHNSPLHF.

CDR3 sequence reads: CAWSGDRGQTQPQHF. The CDR3 bases are TGTGCCTGGAGTGGGGACAGGGGGCAGACACAGCCCCAGCATTTT. V gene TRBV30 combines with J gene TRBJ1-5; 12 bases align to TRBD1. Germline-derived CDR1 and CDR2 are GTSNPN and SVGIG (reference sequence). The V and J ends lost 1 base and 7 bases, in that order; junction bases with no gene match: 5. The CDR3 has 15 amino acids.

The J gene is TRBJ2-7, the V gene TRBV5-1; 8 nucleotides line up with TRBD2. The CDR3 sequence is 16 residues long. Germline V CDR1 and CDR2: SGHRS, YFSETQ. With 3 bases clipped from V and 1 base from J, the junction kept 9 bases outside the gene matches. In DNA form, the CDR3 reads TGCGCCAGCAGCTCCTCCGGACTAGCATTTTCCTACGAGCAGTACTTC. Translation gives CASSSSGLAFSYEQYF.